The present TCR beta chain was sequenced within a study of T cells in localized non-small cell lung cancer. This clone was counted once. Its antigen is still unknown. Notes on the study in general: Of the tissues analyzed, uninvolved adjacent lung showed maximal T cell clonality, greater than tumor. Overall survival was longer when the density of T cells in the blood was higher. Only one tumor region was sequenced, so heterogeneity remains possible. Researchers found a median approximately 57 of the top 100 tumor clones in adjacent lung.

This CDR3 region has 15 residues. The V end lost 3 bases, the J end lost 0 bases, and 9 bases lay between the germline ends. The germline V gene has CDR1 ENHRY and CDR2 SYGVKD. The data were produced by immunoSEQ multiplex PCR, yet TCRdb's version contains in-frame clones alone and is incomplete. The data show 55,000 to 75,000 clones, roughly 90% seen once. The sequencing used peripheral blood, collected before any cancer treatment. The sequence was obtained from a male donor older than 55 with stage III squamous cell lung carcinoma. This chain links TRBV10-3 with TRBJ1-5, with no clear D. This CDR3 reads CAISDHSNSNQPQHF. In DNA form, the CDR3 reads TGTGCCATCAGTGATCACAGTAATAGCAATCAGCCCCAGCATTTT.